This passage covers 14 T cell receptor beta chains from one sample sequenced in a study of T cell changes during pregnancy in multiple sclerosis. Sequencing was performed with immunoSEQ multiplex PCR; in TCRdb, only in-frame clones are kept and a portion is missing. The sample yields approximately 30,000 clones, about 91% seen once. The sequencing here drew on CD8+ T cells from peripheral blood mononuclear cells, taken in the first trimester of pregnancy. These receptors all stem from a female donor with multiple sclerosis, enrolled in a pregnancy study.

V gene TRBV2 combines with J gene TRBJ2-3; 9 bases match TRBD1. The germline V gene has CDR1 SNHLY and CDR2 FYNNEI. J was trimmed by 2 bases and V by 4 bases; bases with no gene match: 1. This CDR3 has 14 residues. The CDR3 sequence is CASSGDRDTDTQYF. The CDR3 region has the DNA TGTGCCAGCAGTGGGGACAGGGACACAGATACGCAGTATTTT. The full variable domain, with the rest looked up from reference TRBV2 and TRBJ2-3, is EPEVTQTPSHQVTQMGQEVILRCVPISNHLYFYWYRQILGQKVEFLVSFYNNEISEKSEIFDDQFSVERPDGSNFTLKIRSTKLEDSAMYFCASSGDRDTDTQYFGPGTRLTVL.

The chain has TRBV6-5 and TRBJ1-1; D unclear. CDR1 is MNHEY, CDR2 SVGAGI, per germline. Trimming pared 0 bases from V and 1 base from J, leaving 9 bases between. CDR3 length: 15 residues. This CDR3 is CASSYSQVSNTEAFF. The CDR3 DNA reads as TGTGCCAGCAGTTACTCGCAGGTGTCGAACACTGAAGCTTTCTTT.

The CDR3 sequence is CASSSNRETDTQYF. As DNA, the CDR3 is TGTGCCAGCAGCTCGAACAGGGAGACAGATACGCAGTATTTT. The V call is TRBV2, the J call TRBJ2-3, with D possibly matching TRBD1 (6 bases). Deletions cut 6 bases from V and 3 bases from J, with 13 bases between. This CDR3 has 14 amino acids. CDR1 and CDR2 (germline): SNHLY, FYNNEI.

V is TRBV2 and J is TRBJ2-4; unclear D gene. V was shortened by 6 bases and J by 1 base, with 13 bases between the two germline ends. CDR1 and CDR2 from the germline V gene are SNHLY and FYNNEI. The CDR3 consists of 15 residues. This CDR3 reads CASRGSLFAKNIQYF. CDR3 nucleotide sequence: TGTGCCAGCAGGGGCAGCCTCTTCGCCAAAAACATTCAGTACTTC.

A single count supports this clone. CDR3 protein: CASSLWTASSYEQYF. In DNA, the CDR3 is TGTGCCAGCAGCCTTTGGACAGCTAGCTCCTACGAGCAGTACTTC. The genes are TRBV7-9 and TRBJ2-7; D possibly corresponds to TRBD1 (6 bases). The germline V and J ends were trimmed by 5 bases and 0 bases, with 14 bases remaining between them. The CDR3 is 15 residues long. Per germline, CDR1 SEHNR and CDR2 FQNEAQ (reference sequence).

The CDR3 region is CASSQWDRGSTEAFF. In DNA form, the CDR3 reads TGTGCCAGCAGCCAATGGGACAGGGGGAGTACTGAAGCTTTCTTT. V gene TRBV14 combines with J gene TRBJ1-1; TRBD1 matches at 11 bases. The trim removed 2 bases at V and 5 bases at J, leaving 4 bases unmatched. The CDR3 has 15 residues. The germline V gene has CDR1 SGHDN and CDR2 FVKESK.

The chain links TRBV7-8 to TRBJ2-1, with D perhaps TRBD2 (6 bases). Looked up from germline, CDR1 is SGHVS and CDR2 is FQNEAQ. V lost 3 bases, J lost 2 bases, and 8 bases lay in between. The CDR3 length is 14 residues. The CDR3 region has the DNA TGTGCCAGCAGCTTCGGGGGAGCCTACAATGAGCAGTTCTTC. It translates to CASSFGGAYNEQFF.

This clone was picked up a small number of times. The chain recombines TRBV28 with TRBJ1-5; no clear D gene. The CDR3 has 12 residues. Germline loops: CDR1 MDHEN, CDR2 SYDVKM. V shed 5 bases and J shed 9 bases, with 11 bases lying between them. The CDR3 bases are TGTGCCAGCAGTACACAGATCCCGCCCCAGCATTTT. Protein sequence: CASSTQIPPQHF.

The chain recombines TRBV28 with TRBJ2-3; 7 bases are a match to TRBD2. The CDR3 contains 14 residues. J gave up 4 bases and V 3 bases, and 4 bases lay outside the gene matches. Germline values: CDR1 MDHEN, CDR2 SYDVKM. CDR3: CASSFAGEADTQYF. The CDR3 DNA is TGTGCCAGCAGTTTTGCGGGAGAGGCAGATACGCAGTATTTT.

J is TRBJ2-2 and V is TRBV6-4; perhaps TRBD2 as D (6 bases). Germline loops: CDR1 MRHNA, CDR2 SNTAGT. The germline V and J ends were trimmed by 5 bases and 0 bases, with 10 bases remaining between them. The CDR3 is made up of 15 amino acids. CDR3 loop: CASSITSSNTGELFF. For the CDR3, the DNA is TGTGCCAGCAGTATTACTAGCTCGAACACCGGGGAGCTGTTTTTT.

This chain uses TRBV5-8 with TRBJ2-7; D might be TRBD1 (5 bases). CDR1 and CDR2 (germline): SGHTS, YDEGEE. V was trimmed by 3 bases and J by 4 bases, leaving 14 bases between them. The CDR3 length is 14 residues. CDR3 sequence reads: CASSSLTGTYEQYF. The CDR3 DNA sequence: TGTGCCAGCAGCTCCCTAACAGGTACTTACGAGCAGTACTTC.

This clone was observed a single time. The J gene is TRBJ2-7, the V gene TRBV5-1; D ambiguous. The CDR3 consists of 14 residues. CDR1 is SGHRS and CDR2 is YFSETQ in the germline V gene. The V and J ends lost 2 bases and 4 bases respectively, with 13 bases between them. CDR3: CASSFVDSGYEQYF. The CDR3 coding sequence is TGCGCCAGCAGCTTCGTGGATTCCGGGTACGAGCAGTACTTC.

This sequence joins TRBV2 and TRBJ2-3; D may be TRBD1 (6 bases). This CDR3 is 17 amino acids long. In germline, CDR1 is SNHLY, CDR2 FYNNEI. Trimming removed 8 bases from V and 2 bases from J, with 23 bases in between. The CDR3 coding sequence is TGTGCCAGCTCAGGGGAGATTAGCTCCTATTCCACAGATACGCAGTATTTT. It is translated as CASSGEISSYSTDTQYF.

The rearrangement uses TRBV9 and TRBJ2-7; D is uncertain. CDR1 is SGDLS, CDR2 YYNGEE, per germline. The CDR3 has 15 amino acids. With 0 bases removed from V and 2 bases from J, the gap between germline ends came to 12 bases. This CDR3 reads CASSVVPSGTYEQYF. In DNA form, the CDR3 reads TGTGCCAGCAGCGTAGTCCCTAGTGGCACCTACGAGCAGTACTTC.